The entry below describes one TCR beta chain. The sample originates from a study of blood T cell repertoires in COVID-19. Study details: Acute and convalescent COVID-19 specimens originated in the United States, Italy and Spain.

The CDR3 totals 17 residues. With 5 bases clipped from V and 3 bases from J, the junction kept 13 bases outside the gene matches. The germline V gene encodes CDR1 SGHVS and CDR2 FQNEAQ. Clones were sequenced by immunoSEQ multiplex PCR, and TCRdb holds only the in-frame ones, with some missing. The sample has 120,000 or so clones; 87% are singletons. This TCR was sampled from a human donor in a cohort sampled during active COVID-19. Sequenced sample: peripheral blood. The rearrangement joins TRBV7-8 to TRBJ1-5, with 7 nucleotides matching TRBD1. The CDR3 loop is CASSKEFTGAHNQPQHF. For the CDR3, the DNA is TGTGCCAGCAGCAAGGAATTTACAGGGGCCCACAATCAGCCCCAGCATTTT.